This is a list of T cell receptor beta chains from one sample in a study of identifying expanded T cells in peripheral blood. Produced via immunoSEQ multiplex PCR; TCRdb's table is partial and in-frame only. Of roughly 63,000 clones listed, over 80% are singletons. The material sequenced was blood. Source of these receptors: a person between 18 and 75 years old in good health. Each CDR3 is given with its conserved first and last residue. Each record gives: J gene, clone size, V gene, CDR3 protein. Expanded clones are given a class, and other clones once, few, many or no size at all.

J gene: TRBJ1-1; clone size: -; V gene: TRBV6-6; CDR3 protein: CASSKGRRDTEAFF
J gene: TRBJ1-2; clone size: few; V gene: TRBV5-1; CDR3 protein: CASSLDGAGYGYTF
J gene: TRBJ2-6; clone size: -; V gene: TRBV12-5; CDR3 protein: CASGLSGANVLTF
J gene: TRBJ1-5; clone size: -; V gene: TRBV4-3; CDR3 protein: CASSQDSRGNQPQHF
J gene: TRBJ1-4; clone size: -; V gene: TRBV19; CDR3 protein: CASSQTGTNEKLFF
J gene: TRBJ2-1; clone size: -; V gene: TRBV10-3; CDR3 protein: CAISTKRDSYNEQFF
J gene: TRBJ1-1; clone size: -; V gene: TRBV18; CDR3 protein: CASSPIAVGGVNTEAFF
J gene: TRBJ1-1; clone size: -; V gene: TRBV5-1; CDR3 protein: CASSPGLSNTEAFF
J gene: TRBJ2-2; clone size: once; V gene: TRBV11-2; CDR3 protein: CASSLIGGGPVLFF
J gene: TRBJ1-1; clone size: -; V gene: TRBV7-9; CDR3 protein: CASSLQGSSTEAFF
J gene: TRBJ2-1; clone size: -; V gene: TRBV12-5; CDR3 protein: CASGSFTGYTYNEQFF
J gene: TRBJ1-2; clone size: -; V gene: TRBV21-1; CDR3 protein: CASSKVASKGDGYTF
J gene: TRBJ1-2; clone size: few; V gene: TRBV6-1; CDR3 protein: CASSGGRGSSNYGYTF
J gene: TRBJ2-2; clone size: -; V gene: TRBV6-6; CDR3 protein: CASNPTSTTGELFF
J gene: TRBJ2-5; clone size: -; V gene: TRBV2; CDR3 protein: CASILQGRETQYF
J gene: TRBJ1-2; clone size: -; V gene: TRBV18; CDR3 protein: CASSHGDGYTF
J gene: TRBJ1-1; clone size: -; V gene: TRBV6-5; CDR3 protein: CASIVSVGNTEAFF
J gene: TRBJ2-6; clone size: few; V gene: TRBV6-1; CDR3 protein: CASSELAAPFSGANVLTF
J gene: TRBJ2-7; clone size: -; V gene: TRBV7-4; CDR3 protein: CASSYTGTGLSEQYF
J gene: TRBJ1-5; clone size: -; V gene: TRBV14; CDR3 protein: CASSQGSGNNQPQHF
J gene: TRBJ2-7; clone size: many; V gene: TRBV29-1; CDR3 protein: CSVVGTGDSVYEQYF
J gene: TRBJ2-1; clone size: -; V gene: TRBV20-1; CDR3 protein: CSADRADEQFF
J gene: TRBJ2-1; clone size: -; V gene: TRBV2; CDR3 protein: CASKGDPTKEQFF
J gene: TRBJ1-1; clone size: -; V gene: TRBV5-6; CDR3 protein: CASSSGQEMTEAFF
J gene: TRBJ2-2; clone size: -; V gene: TRBV6-5; CDR3 protein: CASRRTGDTGELFF
J gene: TRBJ1-1; clone size: -; V gene: TRBV27; CDR3 protein: CASSLGGWSLAADAFF
J gene: TRBJ2-2; clone size: -; V gene: TRBV11-3; CDR3 protein: CASSKTSGQNELFF
J gene: TRBJ2-2; clone size: -; V gene: TRBV5-5; CDR3 protein: CASSSSGTGELFF
J gene: TRBJ1-2; clone size: -; V gene: TRBV19; CDR3 protein: CASSGGRFFIGYTF
J gene: TRBJ2-3; clone size: -; V gene: TRBV7-9; CDR3 protein: CASSSGLAVSTDTQYF
J gene: TRBJ2-3; clone size: few; V gene: TRBV10-3; CDR3 protein: CAITSQDTQYF
J gene: TRBJ1-1; clone size: -; V gene: TRBV5-1; CDR3 protein: CASSLVNRVLDTEAFF
J gene: TRBJ2-2; clone size: -; V gene: TRBV6-1; CDR3 protein: CASVDRGGPGELFF
J gene: TRBJ1-2; clone size: -; V gene: TRBV7-2; CDR3 protein: CASSFSTPSGREAYGYTF
J gene: TRBJ2-1; clone size: -; V gene: TRBV12-2; CDR3 protein: CASRFSPQTSGEDNEQFF
J gene: TRBJ1-2; clone size: few; V gene: TRBV28; CDR3 protein: CASSEVTGNYGYTF
J gene: TRBJ2-6; clone size: -; V gene: TRBV2; CDR3 protein: CASIFGTGANVLTF
J gene: TRBJ1-1; clone size: -; V gene: TRBV5-1; CDR3 protein: CASSLEGHWSTEAFF
J gene: TRBJ2-2; clone size: -; V gene: TRBV7-9; CDR3 protein: CASSLGTGAHTGELFF
J gene: TRBJ1-3; clone size: -; V gene: TRBV7-9; CDR3 protein: CASSLAGNTIYF
J gene: TRBJ2-1; clone size: -; V gene: TRBV11-2; CDR3 protein: CASSLSTYNEQFF
J gene: TRBJ2-1; clone size: once; V gene: TRBV2; CDR3 protein: CASSPTSGRVNEQFF